These T cell receptor beta chains were read from a single sample in a study of cytomegalovirus exposure and HLA in healthy donors. The repertoire was sequenced with immunoSEQ multiplex PCR; TCRdb's copy has only in-frame clones and lacks some. The sample records 150,000 to 200,000 clones, around three quarters being singletons. Sequencing input: PBMCs. The receptors were sampled from a woman in her thirties or forties in good health and CMV-seronegative. CDR3s include the opening cysteine and the closing phenylalanine or tryptophan. Each record gives: clone size, V gene, D gene, J gene, CDR3 length, CDR3 DNA, CDR3 protein. The D gene is left open where the match is weak. The size field is filled for only some rows; it gives once, few, many or a size class.

>.|TRBV7-3|.|TRBJ1-2|13
TGTGCCAGCAGCTTAGACGGGATCTATGGCTACACCTTC
CASSLDGIYGYTF
>.|TRBV30|.|TRBJ1-5|13
TGTGCCTGGAGACTACAGGGTAATCAGCCCCAGCATTTT
CAWRLQGNQPQHF
>.|TRBV10-3|TRBD1|TRBJ1-1|14
TGTGCCATCAGTGTCGGACAGGGGGCAGGAGAAGCTTTCTTT
CAISVGQGAGEAFF
>.|TRBV7-6|TRBD2|TRBJ2-1|18
TGTGCCAGCAGCAACCCGGGACTAGCGGGAGACTCCTACAATGAGCAGTTCTTC
CASSNPGLAGDSYNEQFF
>once|TRBV7-9|.|TRBJ1-1|14
TGTGCCAGCAGCCAAGGAGACAGAGACACTGAAGCTTTCTTT
CASSQGDRDTEAFF
>.|TRBV19|.|TRBJ2-7|14
TGTGCCAGTAGTATCATCGAGCGTAGCTACGAGCAGTACTTC
CASSIIERSYEQYF
>.|TRBV30|TRBD1|TRBJ1-5|18
TGTGCCTGGAGTGTAGACAGGGCCTTTGGGGCCTCAAGGCAGCCCCAGCATTTT
CAWSVDRAFGASRQPQHF
>few|TRBV7-8|.|TRBJ2-7|15
TGTGCCAGCAGCTTAGTTTCTAGTCTGTTCGACGAGCAGTACTTC
CASSLVSSLFDEQYF
>.|TRBV30|.|TRBJ1-5|13
TGTGCCTTTTCCCCGGGGGATCGTCAGCCCCAGCATTTT
CAFSPGDRQPQHF
>.|TRBV30|.|TRBJ2-4|14
TGTGCCTGGAGACGGGGACTCGGCGAAAACATTCAGTACTTC
CAWRRGLGENIQYF
>.|TRBV18|.|TRBJ1-2|12
TGTGCCAGCTCAGCTCAGGCAGGCGGCTACACCTTC
CASSAQAGGYTF
>few|TRBV14|TRBD1|TRBJ1-3|16
TGTGCCAGCAGCTACTCACAGGGGACTGCAGGAAACACCATATATTTT
CASSYSQGTAGNTIYF
>.|TRBV28|TRBD2|TRBJ2-5|15
TGTGCCAGCAGTTTTCCCGGGAGGGCCCGGGAGACCCAGTACTTC
CASSFPGRARETQYF
>.|TRBV27|TRBD1|TRBJ2-7|12
TGTGCCAGCAGTTTCACAGGGGCCGAGCAGTACTTC
CASSFTGAEQYF
>.|TRBV15|.|TRBJ2-2|14
TGTGCCACCAGCAGAGGGAGGGTGGGCGGGGAGCTGTTTTTT
CATSRGRVGGELFF
>.|TRBV13|TRBD1|TRBJ2-5|17
TGTGCCAGCAGGGAAGGGGGCGGTCCCCTTACCCAAGAGACCCAGTACTTC
CASREGGGPLTQETQYF
>.|TRBV7-6|.|TRBJ2-7|16
TGTGCCAGCAGCTTAGTCCGGGGTCCAGAATCCTACGAGCAGTACTTC
CASSLVRGPESYEQYF
>.|TRBV29-1|TRBD1|TRBJ1-2|14
TGCAGCGTTGAAGGGGGACAGGGGATCTATGGCTACACCTTC
CSVEGGQGIYGYTF
>.|TRBV28|TRBD1|TRBJ2-2|16
TGTGCCAGCAGTTCCAGACAGGGGTGGGGCACCGGGGAGCTGTTTTTT
CASSSRQGWGTGELFF
>few|TRBV9|.|TRBJ2-3|14
TGTGCCAGCAACCCACTCTCTAGCACAGATACGCAGTATTTT
CASNPLSSTDTQYF
>.|TRBV6-6|TRBD1|TRBJ1-2|16
TGTGCCAGCAGTTACTCGGGACAGAATTATAACTATGGCTACACCTTC
CASSYSGQNYNYGYTF
>.|TRBV5-4|.|TRBJ2-5|13
TGTGCCAGCAGCTCGGACAGAGAAGAGACCCAGTACTTC
CASSSDREETQYF
>.|TRBV6-6|TRBD1|TRBJ1-2|13
TGTGCCAGCAGGCCCCAGGGGGGCTATGGCTACACCTTC
CASRPQGGYGYTF
>.|TRBV30|.|TRBJ1-4|18
TGTGCCTGGAGCGCATATTGGACCCGCGGGAGACAAAATGAAAAACTGTTTTTT
CAWSAYWTRGRQNEKLFF
>few|TRBV7-9|TRBD2|TRBJ2-3|13
TGTGCCAGCAATCGGGGGGGGGCAGATACGCAGTATTTT
CASNRGGADTQYF
>.|TRBV5-1|TRBD1|TRBJ2-5|17
TGCGCCAGCAGCCTGGGGACCGGGACAGGGACCAAAGAGACCCAGTACTTC
CASSLGTGTGTKETQYF
>.|TRBV2|.|TRBJ1-5|13
TGTGCCAGCACCATGGGGGGGAATCAGCCCCAGCATTTT
CASTMGGNQPQHF
>.|TRBV4-2|.|TRBJ1-1|17
TGTGCCAGCAGCCAAGATCTCAACAGGGACCCCAACACTGAAGCTTTCTTT
CASSQDLNRDPNTEAFF
>.|TRBV10-3|TRBD1|TRBJ2-3|17
TGTGCCATCAGTGATCCGACCGGGACAGGGGCCGGGGATACGCAGTATTTT
CAISDPTGTGAGDTQYF
>.|TRBV29-1|.|TRBJ1-1|13
TGCAGCGTTGGGGAGGGAAGTAGCACTGAAGCTTTCTTT
CSVGEGSSTEAFF
>.|TRBV29-1|.|TRBJ1-2|13
TGCAGCGTCGGCGAGGCGGGGACCTATGGCTACACCTTC
CSVGEAGTYGYTF
>.|TRBV5-1|.|TRBJ2-5|14
TGCGCCAGCAGCTTGAGTACAGCTCAAGAGACCCAGTACTTC
CASSLSTAQETQYF
>few|TRBV5-1|TRBD1|TRBJ1-1|17
TGCGCCAGCAGCTACGGGACAGGGGGAAGGGGGAGAACTGAAGCTTTCTTT
CASSYGTGGRGRTEAFF
>.|TRBV25-1|.|TRBJ1-1|15
TGTGCCAGCAGTGGGGGGGGAGGGAACCTTGGTAGGGCTTTCTTT
CASSGGGGNLGRAFF
>.|TRBV7-6|.|TRBJ2-7|14
TGTGCCAGCAGCTTGGAGATCGGAGGGAGCGAGCAGTACTTC
CASSLEIGGSEQYF
>.|TRBV7-6|TRBD2|TRBJ2-7|15
TGTGCCAGCAGTTCGGGACTAGCGGATACCTACGAGCAGTACTTC
CASSSGLADTYEQYF
>few|TRBV2|TRBD2|TRBJ2-5|18
TGTGCCAGCAGGTCCGGGGCGGCGGGAGGGAAGAAGTCGGAGACCCAGTACTTC
CASRSGAAGGKKSETQYF
>.|TRBV14|TRBD2|TRBJ2-1|15
TGTGCCAGCAGTCGGGGGGGCGGGAATCTAAATGAGCAGTTCTTC
CASSRGGGNLNEQFF
>.|TRBV28|.|TRBJ1-5|17
TGTGCCAGCAGCTACGCCAGGGGCACCTATAGCAATCAGCCCCAGCATTTT
CASSYARGTYSNQPQHF
>few|TRBV2|TRBD1|TRBJ2-1|15
TGTGCCAGCAGTCTATCGGACAGGGGAAGGAATGAGCAGTTCTTC
CASSLSDRGRNEQFF
>once|TRBV21-1|.|TRBJ1-2|19
TGTGCCAGCAGCAAAAAATCCCAAGAAATTGACAGAGTTTTTAAGGGCTACACCTTC
CASSKKSQEIDRVFKGYTF
>.|TRBV19|TRBD1|TRBJ1-1|13
TGTGCCAGTACTCCCGGACAGGGGTTTACCAAGTTCTTT
CASTPGQGFTKFF
>.|TRBV10-3|TRBD2|TRBJ2-1|17
TGTGCCATCAGTGAAGGGGTTAGCGGGAGATTGGGCAATGAGCAGTTCTTC
CAISEGVSGRLGNEQFF
>.|TRBV28|TRBD1|TRBJ1-2|15
TGTGCCAGCTCAAGCCCGGGACAGGGCTTGAAAGCGGACACCTTC
CASSSPGQGLKADTF
>.|TRBV7-9|.|TRBJ1-1|14
TGTGCCAGCAGCCTACAGGAGGGGTACACTGAAGCTTTCTTT
CASSLQEGYTEAFF
>.|TRBV28|.|TRBJ2-7|15
TGTGCCAGCAGCCCTGCAGACAGTTCCTCCTACGAGCAGTACTTC
CASSPADSSSYEQYF
>.|TRBV19|TRBD1|TRBJ2-1|13
TGTGCCAGTAGTACGGACAGGGCCGACTCACAGTTCTTC
CASSTDRADSQFF
>few|TRBV5-5|.|TRBJ1-1|13
TGTGCCAGCAGCACACAGGGGAACACTGAAGCTTTCTTT
CASSTQGNTEAFF
>.|TRBV7-7|TRBD1|TRBJ2-5|14
TGTGCTAGCAGCCCGACAGGGGGCCGGGAGACCCAGTACTTC
CASSPTGGRETQYF
>.|TRBV28|TRBD2|TRBJ2-7|13
TGTGCCAGCAGTTCGGGACTAGCGGGAGGGGAGTACTTC
CASSSGLAGGEYF
>.|TRBV6-9|.|TRBJ2-7|14
TGTGCCAGCACCGATGCCCTTCTAGTCTACGAGCAGTACTTC
CASTDALLVYEQYF
>.|TRBV6-5|.|TRBJ1-5|16
TGTGCCAGCAGTTACTCGAGTAGGGAGAGCAATCAGCCCCAGCATTTT
CASSYSSRESNQPQHF
>.|TRBV9|TRBD2|TRBJ2-1|16
TGTGCCAGCAGCGTCCTAGCGGGAGGGGGTTACAATGAGCAGTTCTTC
CASSVLAGGGYNEQFF
>once|TRBV29-1|TRBD1|TRBJ2-7|14
TGCAGCGTAGACTCGGGACAGAGAAACTACGAGCAGTACTTC
CSVDSGQRNYEQYF
>few|TRBV5-1|TRBD2|TRBJ2-3|15
TGCGCCAGCAGCCCCCGGACTAGCATCGCAGATACGCAGTATTTT
CASSPRTSIADTQYF